A selection of T cell receptor beta chains follows, all from one sample in a study of shared clonotypes between healthy human individuals. TCRdb's table, derived via immunoSEQ multiplex PCR, lists solely in-frame clones and lacks some. The sample lists 2.5 million or so clones, approximately 92% occurring once. The specimen sequenced was naive CD4+ T cells sorted from blood. These receptors were collected from a man younger than 30 in good health. The CDR3 runs from the conserved cysteine through the conserved F or W. A D gene is named only where the DNA matches it firmly. Size tells how often a clone was seen (once, few, many) or the class of an expanded clone, and some rows leave it out.

d_gene,len,abundance,j_gene,v_gene,CDR3aa,CDR3nt
-,14,-,TRBJ1-2,TRBV6-6,CASSYAAPNYGYTF,TGTGCCAGCAGTTACGCCGCTCCGAACTATGGCTACACCTTC
-,16,-,TRBJ2-3,TRBV4-3,CASSQGTLAGTDTQYF,TGCGCCAGCAGCCAAGGAACACTAGCAGGCACAGATACGCAGTATTTT
TRBD2,16,-,TRBJ2-2,TRBV2,CASRAGLAGWIGELFF,TGTGCCAGCAGGGCGGGACTAGCGGGTTGGATCGGGGAGCTGTTTTTT
-,15,-,TRBJ2-2,TRBV27,CASSWSPYGTGELFF,TGTGCCAGCAGTTGGTCCCCTTACGGGACCGGGGAGCTGTTTTTT
-,12,-,TRBJ2-5,TRBV2,CASGSGRETQYF,TGTGCCAGCGGGTCGGGTCGAGAGACCCAGTACTTC
-,15,-,TRBJ1-4,TRBV9,CASSRGRATNEKLFF,TGTGCCAGCAGCCGTGGACGAGCAACTAATGAAAAACTGTTTTTT
-,15,-,TRBJ2-3,TRBV30,CAWSVTFLVTDTQYF,TGTGCCTGGAGTGTAACGTTTCTAGTCACAGATACGCAGTATTTT
-,12,-,TRBJ1-6,TRBV7-2,CASSPFISPLHF,TGTGCCAGCAGCCCCTTTATTTCACCCCTCCACTTT
-,15,-,TRBJ2-5,TRBV6-5,CASSSQLYGEETQYF,TGTGCCAGCAGTTCCCAGCTCTACGGGGAAGAGACCCAGTACTTC
-,16,-,TRBJ1-4,TRBV6-1,CASSASRTTTNEKLFF,TGTGCCAGCAGTGCCAGTAGAACTACAACTAATGAAAAACTGTTTTTT
TRBD1,16,-,TRBJ1-6,TRBV19,CASSTTDRGSNSPLHF,TGTGCCAGTAGCACAACCGACAGGGGGAGCAATTCACCCCTCCACTTT
-,17,-,TRBJ1-5,TRBV28,CASSDAPSRGGNQPQHF,TGTGCCAGCAGCGACGCCCCTTCACGGGGTGGCAATCAGCCCCAGCATTTT
TRBD1,16,-,TRBJ1-4,TRBV5-1,CASSPGTGVANEKLFF,TGCGCCAGCAGCCCCGGGACAGGGGTGGCTAATGAAAAACTGTTTTTT
-,15,-,TRBJ1-2,TRBV6-1,CASSELRYEDYGYTF,TGTGCCAGCAGTGAATTGAGATACGAGGACTATGGCTACACCTTC
-,15,once,TRBJ1-4,TRBV18,CASSPEPIFAEKLFF,TGTGCCAGCTCACCGGAACCCATCTTCGCTGAAAAACTGTTTTTT
TRBD2,13,-,TRBJ2-7,TRBV5-1,CASSLAGGDEQYF,TGCGCCAGCAGCTTGGCGGGGGGGGACGAGCAGTACTTC
-,14,-,TRBJ1-2,TRBV25-1,CASSGNGFRGGYTF,TGTGCCAGCAGTGGGAACGGGTTCCGCGGTGGCTACACCTTC
-,19,-,TRBJ2-3,TRBV28,CASSSGWDDPSLITDTQYF,TGTGCCAGCAGTTCAGGTTGGGACGACCCATCTCTTATCACAGATACGCAGTATTTT
-,17,-,TRBJ1-3,TRBV4-3,CASSQATVQLSGNTIYF,TGCGCCAGCAGCCAAGCTACGGTTCAGCTCTCTGGAAACACCATATATTTT
-,15,-,TRBJ1-3,TRBV28,CASANSGVRGNTIYF,TGTGCCAGCGCAAACTCAGGGGTGAGAGGAAACACCATATATTTT
-,12,-,TRBJ2-7,TRBV7-9,CASSTGLYEQYF,TGTGCCAGCAGCACGGGACTCTACGAGCAGTACTTC
-,13,-,TRBJ2-5,TRBV5-1,CASRGEGRETQYF,TGCGCCAGCAGGGGGGAAGGTCGAGAGACCCAGTACTTC
TRBD1,14,-,TRBJ1-6,TRBV7-9,CATPGTANNSPLHF,TGTGCCACCCCGGGGACAGCTAATAATTCACCCCTCCACTTT
-,13,-,TRBJ1-1,TRBV28,CATKLGPNTEAFF,TGTGCCACGAAACTGGGGCCAAACACTGAAGCTTTCTTT
TRBD2,18,-,TRBJ2-3,TRBV12-5,CASGSGWKGDYNTDTQYF,TGTGCTAGTGGTTCCGGGTGGAAAGGGGACTACAACACAGATACGCAGTATTTT
-,14,-,TRBJ2-5,TRBV18,CASFPGRDQPTQYF,TGTGCCAGCTTCCCCGGCCGGGACCAACCAACCCAGTACTTC
TRBD1,15,-,TRBJ1-2,TRBV6-6,CASSYAYQGGYGYTF,TGTGCCAGCAGTTACGCCTATCAGGGGGGCTATGGCTACACCTTC
-,14,-,TRBJ1-1,TRBV10-3,CAIRDSGPGTEAFF,TGTGCCATCAGGGACAGTGGCCCGGGCACTGAAGCTTTCTTT
-,13,-,TRBJ1-5,TRBV27,CASSFRFFQPQHF,TGTGCCAGCAGTTTCAGATTTTTTCAGCCCCAGCATTTT
TRBD2,16,-,TRBJ2-5,TRBV11-2,CASSLRLGTIPETQYF,TGTGCCAGCAGCTTACGCCTCGGGACTATTCCAGAGACCCAGTACTTC
TRBD1,20,-,TRBJ2-7,TRBV10-3,CAISGGRDRVTGLGSYEQYF,TGTGCCATCAGTGGTGGCAGGGACAGGGTCACCGGGTTGGGCTCCTACGAGCAGTACTTC
TRBD1,13,-,TRBJ1-1,TRBV5-1,CASSVTGFTEAFF,TGCGCCAGCAGCGTGACAGGGTTCACTGAAGCTTTCTTT
TRBD1,13,-,TRBJ2-7,TRBV19,CATRQGSTYEQYF,TGTGCCACAAGACAGGGTTCGACCTACGAGCAGTACTTC
TRBD1,14,-,TRBJ1-2,TRBV5-1,CASSLGQGAYGYTF,TGCGCCAGCAGCTTAGGACAGGGAGCCTATGGCTACACCTTC
-,16,-,TRBJ1-5,TRBV11-2,CASSLVGTASNQPQHF,TGTGCCAGCAGCTTAGTGGGCACAGCCTCCAATCAGCCCCAGCATTTT
-,13,-,TRBJ1-2,TRBV5-1,CASSILPNYGYTF,TGCGCCAGCAGCATTCTTCCTAACTATGGCTACACCTTC
TRBD1,16,-,TRBJ2-5,TRBV5-1,CASSWSGTGGAETQYF,TGCGCCAGCAGCTGGTCCGGGACAGGGGGCGCGGAGACCCAGTACTTC
-,14,once,TRBJ2-5,TRBV5-1,CASSLGQGGKTQYF,TGCGCCAGCAGCTTGGGACAGGGAGGAAAGACCCAGTACTTC
-,15,once,TRBJ2-2,TRBV19,CASSSPRETTGELFF,TGTGCCAGTAGTTCCCCCCGGGAGACCACCGGGGAGCTGTTTTTT
TRBD1,17,-,TRBJ2-2,TRBV30,CAWSDNRQGTNTGELFF,TGTGCCTGGAGTGATAACCGACAGGGGACAAACACCGGGGAGCTGTTTTTT
-,15,-,TRBJ1-5,TRBV4-1,CASSQDWSRGQPQHF,TGCGCCAGCAGCCAAGATTGGTCACGCGGGCAGCCCCAGCATTTT
TRBD1,15,-,TRBJ1-4,TRBV5-6,CASSNLGTGDEKLFF,TGTGCCAGCAGCAACCTTGGGACAGGGGATGAAAAACTGTTTTTT
TRBD1,14,-,TRBJ2-3,TRBV27,CASSGTGATDTQYF,TGTGCCAGCAGCGGGACAGGGGCGACAGATACGCAGTATTTT
-,15,-,TRBJ1-5,TRBV25-1,CASSEGQGTNQPQHF,TGTGCCAGCAGTGAGGGGCAGGGGACTAATCAGCCCCAGCATTTT
-,17,-,TRBJ2-6,TRBV18,CASSPPEGGMSANVLTF,TGTGCCAGCTCACCACCGGAGGGGGGTATGTCCGCCAACGTCCTGACTTTC
-,15,-,TRBJ1-2,TRBV19,CASSPTGFTNYGYTF,TGTGCCAGTAGCCCAACAGGGTTTACTAACTATGGCTACACCTTC
TRBD2,15,once,TRBJ2-3,TRBV10-2,CASSAQRGTADTQYF,TGCGCCAGCAGTGCTCAGCGGGGAACGGCAGATACGCAGTATTTT
-,16,-,TRBJ2-7,TRBV4-1,CASSQDMAGSRNEQYF,TGCGCCAGCAGCCAAGATATGGCAGGGAGTCGGAACGAGCAGTACTTC
-,13,-,TRBJ2-3,TRBV7-9,CASSLAFTDTQYF,TGTGCCAGCAGCTTGGCATTCACAGATACGCAGTATTTT
TRBD2,15,-,TRBJ2-1,TRBV4-1,CASSQTSGNVNEQFF,TGCGCCAGCAGCCAGACTAGCGGGAATGTTAATGAGCAGTTCTTC
-,13,once,TRBJ1-4,TRBV30,CASSGDLDEKLFF,TGTGCCTCCTCAGGGGATCTAGATGAAAAACTGTTTTTT
-,16,-,TRBJ2-7,TRBV6-1,CASSAPGLRSSYEQYF,TGTGCCAGCAGTGCCCCGGGACTCAGGAGCTCCTACGAGCAGTACTTC
-,13,-,TRBJ2-2,TRBV4-3,CASSQDQGYWLFF,TGCGCCAGCAGCCAAGATCAAGGCTATTGGTTGTTTTTT
-,12,-,TRBJ2-7,TRBV6-6,CASSYGGSEQYF,TGTGCCAGCAGTTACGGGGGCTCGGAGCAGTACTTC
-,13,-,TRBJ1-4,TRBV7-9,CASRRGSGEKLFF,TGTGCCAGCAGAAGGGGGTCTGGTGAAAAACTGTTTTTT